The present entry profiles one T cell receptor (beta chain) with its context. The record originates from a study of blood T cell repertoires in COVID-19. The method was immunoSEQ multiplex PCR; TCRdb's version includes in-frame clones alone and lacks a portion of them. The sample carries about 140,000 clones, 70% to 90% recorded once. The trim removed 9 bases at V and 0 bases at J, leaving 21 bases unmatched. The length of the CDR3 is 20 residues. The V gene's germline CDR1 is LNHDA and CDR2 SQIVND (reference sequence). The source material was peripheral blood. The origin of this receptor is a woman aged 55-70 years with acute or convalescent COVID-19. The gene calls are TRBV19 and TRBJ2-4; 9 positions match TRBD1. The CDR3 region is CARRGDRDCPLLLAKNIQYF. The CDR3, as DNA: TGTGCCAGAAGAGGGGACAGGGACTGCCCCTTACTTCTAGCCAAAAACATTCAGTACTTC.